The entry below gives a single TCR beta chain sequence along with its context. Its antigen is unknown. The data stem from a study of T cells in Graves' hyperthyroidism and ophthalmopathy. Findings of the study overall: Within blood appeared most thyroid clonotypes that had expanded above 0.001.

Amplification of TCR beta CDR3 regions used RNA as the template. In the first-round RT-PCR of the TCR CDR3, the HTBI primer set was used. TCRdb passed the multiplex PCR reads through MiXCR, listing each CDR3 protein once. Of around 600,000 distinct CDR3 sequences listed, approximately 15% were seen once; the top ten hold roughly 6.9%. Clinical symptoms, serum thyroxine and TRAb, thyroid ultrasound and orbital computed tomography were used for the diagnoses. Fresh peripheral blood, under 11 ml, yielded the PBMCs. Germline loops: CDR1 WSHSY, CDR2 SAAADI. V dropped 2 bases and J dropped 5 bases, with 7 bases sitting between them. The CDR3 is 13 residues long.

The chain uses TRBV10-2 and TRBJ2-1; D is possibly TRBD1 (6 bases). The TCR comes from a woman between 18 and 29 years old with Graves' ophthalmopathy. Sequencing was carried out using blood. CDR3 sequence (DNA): TGCGCCAGCAGTGAGGCAGGGGACAATGAGCAGTTCTTC. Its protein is CASSEAGDNEQFF.